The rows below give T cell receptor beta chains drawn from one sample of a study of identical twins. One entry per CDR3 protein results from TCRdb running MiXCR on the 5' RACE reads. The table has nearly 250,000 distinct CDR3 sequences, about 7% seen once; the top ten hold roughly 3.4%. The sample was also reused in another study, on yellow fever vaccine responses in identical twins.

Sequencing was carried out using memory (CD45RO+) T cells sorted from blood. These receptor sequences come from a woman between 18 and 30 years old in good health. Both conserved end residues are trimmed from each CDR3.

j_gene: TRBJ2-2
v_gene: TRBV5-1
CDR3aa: ASSLEGGRAGELF

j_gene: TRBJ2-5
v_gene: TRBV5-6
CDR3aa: ASSQTGNQETQY

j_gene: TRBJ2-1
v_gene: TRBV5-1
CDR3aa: ASSPRLAGGPYNEQF

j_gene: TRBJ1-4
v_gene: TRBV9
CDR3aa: ASSPGLVEKLF

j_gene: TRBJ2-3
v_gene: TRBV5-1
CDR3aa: ASSLRLAGAAGTDTQY

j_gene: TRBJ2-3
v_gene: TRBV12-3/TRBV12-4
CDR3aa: ASVRTGPDTQY

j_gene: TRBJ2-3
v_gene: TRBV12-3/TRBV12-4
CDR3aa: ASSRRQGGSDTQY

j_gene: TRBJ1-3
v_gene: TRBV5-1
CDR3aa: ASSLTGLATSGNTIY

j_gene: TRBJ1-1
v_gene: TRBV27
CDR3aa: ASSSPGDRIGTEAF

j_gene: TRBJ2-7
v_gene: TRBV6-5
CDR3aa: ASSYSEGGSYEQY

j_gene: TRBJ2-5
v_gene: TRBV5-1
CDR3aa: ASSLNRVETQY

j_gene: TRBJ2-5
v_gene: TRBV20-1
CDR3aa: SARPPIRLQETQY

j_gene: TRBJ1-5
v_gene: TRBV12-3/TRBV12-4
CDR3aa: ASSLGSFRPQH

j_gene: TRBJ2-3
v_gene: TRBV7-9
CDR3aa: ASSSRQGSTDTQY

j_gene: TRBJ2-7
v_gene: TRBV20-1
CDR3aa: SARGTDSYEQY

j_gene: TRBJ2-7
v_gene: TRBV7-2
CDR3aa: ASSPRLAGTYEQY